This T cell receptor beta chain is drawn from a study of shared T cell receptors in the human thymus (dated by TCRdb to the early 2020s). A note on the overall study: The study examined how self-reactive, shared T-cell receptor alpha chains are generated in the human thymus.

Details on this clone: Its binding antigen is unknown. Qualities for individual bases were not recorded, and no much larger clone is one base off.

Libraries were prepared through the immunoSEQ multiplex PCR assay. Here the immuneACCESS table is served through TCRdb, limited to in-frame sequences with V and J called. Missing clones are a known gap in these copies; in checked studies unresolved V genes cover under half, and the rest lacks a known reason. Across this sample there are about 660,000 clones, with approximately 90% seen only once. The top ten hold around 0.0099% of the sample. Trimming takes 1 base off V and 5 bases off J; junction bases not matched to a gene: 4. CDR1 is given as MNHNS and CDR2 as SASEGT, both from the germline V gene. Taken from cysteine to phenylalanine, the CDR3 has 14 residues. The read is trimmed to its CDR3 DNA, 42 bases read in frame from base 1. This sample was also put to use in a study of human thymus T cells. Looking at the second paper: Donors were immunologically healthy infants undergoing open corrective cardiac surgery for congenital heart defects in Finland. The thymus tissue came from surgical resects taken out during corrective cardiac surgery. Usage of V and J gene segments appeared to be biased in both the thymic and the peripheral blood repertoires. According to the related research, thymic TCR repertoires were highly overlapping among unrelated individuals. The study used 7 or 8 infant thymus samples plus four related peripheral blood samples to characterize TCR alpha and beta repertoires. The cohort included more than 5 male and a couple of female infants, with donor ages spanning 7 to 244 days. After being mechanically released from the tissue, thymocytes were kept at -70 degrees C in pellets of about 8.5-30 million cells. A QIAsymphony instrument was used to extract genomic DNA from frozen cell pellets. Using the immunoSEQ multiplex PCR assay, the TCRB and TCRAD loci were amplified from a standardized quantity of quality-controlled genomic DNA. The amplicons covered the V(D)J region and were long enough to include the CDR3 and to identify the V and J genes. The amplicons were sequenced on an Illumina platform via the commercial immunoSEQ service. Primer bias and sequencing errors were corrected using previously described methods, and TCRAD and TCRB definitions followed the IMGT database. Repertoires were analysed with immunoSEQ Analyzer 3.0 and VDJTools, covering basic statistics, V/J segment usage, diversity estimates, rarefaction and pairwise overlap. To estimate diversity, the Chao1, ChaoE, Efron-Thisted, Shannon and inverse Simpson indices were applied, and diversity was also estimated on datasets down-sampled to the smallest sample. Repertoire overlap used strict matching of CDR3 nucleotide sequence, V gene and J gene, with Jaccard-based multidimensional scaling clustering. On average, thymus samples yielded roughly 770,000 unique TCRB clonotypes, whereas blood samples yielded 70,000 to 100,000.

The TCR was taken from a boy under two years old with a congenital heart defect. Donor details come from another sample of the same person, matched by shared clones. The specimen sequenced was thymocytes. The chain is encoded by TRBV6-1 joined to TRBJ2-7, with 8 bases matching TRBD1. This receptor has the CDR3 CASSEGQGNHEQYF. At the DNA level, the sequence is TGTGCCAGCAGTGAAGGACAGGGGAACCACGAGCAGTACTTC.